Presented here are 5 T cell receptor beta chains from one specimen sequenced in a study of T-cell memory formation after mild COVID-19. One entry per CDR3 protein, called by TCRdb with MiXCR from the 5' RACE reads. The table shows 560,000 or so distinct CDR3 sequences, with 15% to 20% occurring only once. Material for sequencing was PBMCs or a T cell subset sorted from them (not recorded which). These receptors were taken from an adult woman who had mild COVID-19 (a few samples of this study predate the infection). Cell type and time point are not known.

This clonotype has only a few counts. The genes are TRBV9 and TRBJ2-1; 9 nucleotides match TRBD2. The V segment lost 0 bases and the J segment 5 bases; nucleotides outside the gene matches: 3. Germline V lookup: CDR1 SGDLS, CDR2 YYNGEE. This CDR3 contains 15 residues. Written as DNA, the CDR3 is TGTGCCAGCAGCGTAGGACTAGCGGATAACAATGAGCAGTTCTTC. It is translated as CASSVGLADNNEQFF. Based on the CDR3 plus reference TRBV9 and TRBJ2-1, the full variable domain is DSGVTQTPKHLITATGQRVTLRCSPRSGDLSVYWYQQSLDQGLQFLIQYYNGEERAKGNILERFSAQQFPDLHSELNLSSLELGDSALYFCASSVGLADNNEQFFGPGTRLTVL.

This rearrangement joins TRBV7-2 to TRBJ1-1; 9 bases match TRBD1. Germline CDR1 SGHTA, CDR2 FQGNSA. The length of the CDR3 is 13 residues. J gave up 12 bases and V 0 bases, and 5 bases lay outside the gene matches. CDR3 DNA: TGTGCCAGCAGCTTAGCGCCGGGACAGGGCACTTTCTTT. It specifies CASSLAPGQGTFF.

The J gene is TRBJ1-1, the V gene TRBV7-9; TRBD1 matches 9 bases. The germline V gene encodes CDR1 SEHNR and CDR2 FQNEAQ (reference sequence). CDR3 length: 16 residues. V shed 5 bases and J 1 base; nucleotides not matched to a gene: 8. CDR3 bases: TGTGCCAGCAGCCCCGGGACAGGGTCTAGGAACACTGAAGCTTTCTTT. Its translation: CASSPGTGSRNTEAFF.

This clonotype was seen repeatedly, ten times or more. The V gene is TRBV29-1, the J gene TRBJ2-3; D perhaps matches TRBD2 (5 bases). Germline CDR1 SQVTM, CDR2 ANQGSEA. The CDR3 spans 13 residues. The V gene lost 3 bases and the J gene lost 0 bases, with 7 bases spanning the gap. The CDR3 DNA sequence: TGCAGCGTTGACGGCGGGAGCACAGATACGCAGTATTTT. It yields the protein CSVDGGSTDTQYF.

The sample holds many counts of this clonotype. The chain combines TRBV7-6 with TRBJ2-1, with 11 bases identical to TRBD2. The CDR3 has 17 residues. Germline loops: CDR1 SGHVS, CDR2 FNYEAQ. V dropped 1 base and J dropped 5; count of bases not matched to a gene: 7. For the CDR3, the DNA is TGTGCCAGCAGCTTAGAGATAGCGGGGGGGTTCAACAATGAGCAGTTCTTC. Translating it yields CASSLEIAGGFNNEQFF. Filled out from reference TRBV7-6 and TRBJ2-1, the complete variable domain reads GAGVSQSPRYKVTKRGQDVALRCDPISGHVSLYWYRQALGQGPEFLTYFNYEAQQDKSGLPNDRFSAERPEGSISTLTIQRTEQRDSAMYRCASSLEIAGGFNNEQFFGPGTRLTVL.